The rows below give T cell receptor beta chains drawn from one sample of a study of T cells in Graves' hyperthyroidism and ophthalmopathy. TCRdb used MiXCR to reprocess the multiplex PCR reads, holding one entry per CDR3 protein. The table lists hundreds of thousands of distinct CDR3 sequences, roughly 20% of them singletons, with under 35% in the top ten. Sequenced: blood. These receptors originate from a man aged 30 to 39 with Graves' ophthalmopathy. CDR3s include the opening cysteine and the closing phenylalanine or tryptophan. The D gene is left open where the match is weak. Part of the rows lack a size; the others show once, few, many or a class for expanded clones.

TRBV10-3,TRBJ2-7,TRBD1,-,CAISEFTGQGFYEQYF,TGTGCCATCAGTGAGTTTACGGGACAGGGATTCTACGAGCAATACTTC
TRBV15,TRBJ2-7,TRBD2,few,CATESGKNREQYF,TGTGCCACCGAAAGCGGGAAGAATCGCGAGCAGTACTTC
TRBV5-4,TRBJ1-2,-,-,CASSLVQGGSGYTF,TGTGCCAGCAGCTTGGTACAGGGCGGAAGTGGCTACACCTTC
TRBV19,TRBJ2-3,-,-,CATLGTAGSADTQYF,TGTGCTACTTTAGGAACGGCGGGAAGTGCAGATACGCAGTATTTT
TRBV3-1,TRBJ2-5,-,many,CASSPTGTPATQYF,TGTGCCAGCAGTCCCACCGGGACCCCGGCGACCCAGTACTTC
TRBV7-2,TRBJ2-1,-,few,CASSLSEYNEQFF,TGTGCCAGCAGCCTCTCTGAGTACAATGAGCAGTTCTTC
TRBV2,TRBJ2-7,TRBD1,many,CASKPPTGTGTWEQYF,TGTGCCAGCAAACCTCCAACCGGGACAGGGACCTGGGAGCAGTACTTC
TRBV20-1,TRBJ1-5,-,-,CSARDPVIEQSNQPQHF,TGCAGTGCTAGAGATCCCGTCATCGAACAGAGCAATCAGCCCCAGCATTTT
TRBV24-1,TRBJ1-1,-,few,CATSDSPATEAFF,TGTGCCACCAGTGATTCTCCAGCCACTGAAGCTTTCTTT
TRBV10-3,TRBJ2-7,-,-,CAISESHFYEQYF,TGTGCCATCAGTGAGTCTCACTTCTACGAGCAGTACTTC
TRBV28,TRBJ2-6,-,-,CASSISGTRFSGANVLTF,TGTGCCAGCAGTATCTCCGGGACACGATTCTCTGGGGCCAACGTCCTGACTTTC
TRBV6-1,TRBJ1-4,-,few,CASTSLATNEKLFF,TGTGCCAGCACCTCCCTAGCAACTAATGAAAAACTGTTTTTT
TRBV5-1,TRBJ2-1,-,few,CASSGVGSNEQFF,TGCGCCAGCAGCGGAGTAGGGTCCAATGAGCAGTTCTTC
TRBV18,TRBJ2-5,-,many,CASSPWAGETQYF,TGTGCCAGCTCACCATGGGCAGGGGAGACCCAGTACTTC
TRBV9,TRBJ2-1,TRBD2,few,CASSVGAGGRSSSYNEQFF,TGTGCCAGCAGCGTAGGAGCGGGAGGGAGATCGAGCTCCTACAATGAGCAGTTCTTC
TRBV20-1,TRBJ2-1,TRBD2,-,CSATGTSGRGSSYNEQFF,TGCAGTGCCACCGGGACTAGCGGGAGGGGGAGCTCCTACAATGAGCAGTTCTTC
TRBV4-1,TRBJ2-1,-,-,CASSQGLRGSSYNEQFF,TGCGCCAGCAGCCAAGGACTCCGGGGATCCTCCTACAATGAGCAGTTCTTC
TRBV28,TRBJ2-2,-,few,CASSSRGRENTGELFF,TGTGCCAGCAGTTCCAGGGGCAGGGAAAACACCGGGGAGCTGTTTTTT
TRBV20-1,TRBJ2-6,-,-,CSARDLERGLFGANVLTF,TGCAGTGCTAGAGATCTCGAAAGGGGTTTGTTTGGGGCCAACGTCCTGACTTTC
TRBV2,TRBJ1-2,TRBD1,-,CASLTQGAQDGYTF,TGTGCCAGCCTAACACAGGGGGCGCAGGATGGCTACACCTTC
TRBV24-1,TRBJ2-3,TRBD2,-,CATAGDESDTQYF,TGTGCCACCGCGGGAGACGAGTCAGATACGCAGTATTTT
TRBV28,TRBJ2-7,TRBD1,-,CASSLIWDRQTYEQYF,TGTGCCAGCAGTTTAATTTGGGACAGGCAAACCTACGAGCAGTACTTC
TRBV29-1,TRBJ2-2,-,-,CSVEWGAGELFF,TGCAGCGTTGAATGGGGAGCCGGGGAGCTGTTTTTT
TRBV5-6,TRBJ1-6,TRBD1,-,CASSLDRENSPLHF,TGTGCCAGCAGCCTCGACAGGGAGAATTCACCCCTCCACTTT